The sequence of this TCR beta chain was determined in a study of T cell repertoires in cytomegalovirus infection. Across the whole study: Indicated by public TCR beta signatures were CMV infection and matching HLA type.

The CDR3 totals 12 residues. Germline V CDR1 and CDR2: LGHDT, YNNKEL (reference sequence). V was trimmed by 8 bases and J by 10 bases, leaving 17 bases between them. As regards this clonotype: Its specificity is not known.

TCRdb re-called the reads with MiXCR, one entry per CDR3 protein. The sample holds roughly 860,000 distinct CDR3 sequences, 32% seen once. Study-level findings and limits: Identification of carriers of CMV plus the relevant HLA was achieved through cumulative public TCR beta family frequency.

The rearrangement links TRBV3-1 to TRBJ2-5, with a tentative D call TRBD1 (7 bases). The specimen comprised cultured CD8+ T cells from PBMCs, sampled from culture after CMV antigen stimulation. The receptor was isolated from a human donor in good health (CMV status not recorded). Some clones in this sample may be carry-over from other donors' samples. The CDR3 loop reads CASSPVRGDQYF. In nucleotides, the CDR3 is TGTGCCAGCTCTCCCGTCAGGGGGGACCAGTACTTC.